The rows below give T cell receptor beta chains drawn from one sample of a study of T cells after yellow fever vaccination. From the 5' RACE reads, TCRdb called clonotypes with MiXCR, one entry per CDR3 protein. The data contain approximately 12,000 distinct CDR3 sequences, under 6.5% of them singletons. The sequenced sample was PBMCs, either bulk or a sorted T-cell subset (CD4+, CD8+, memory, or dextramer-sorted; not recorded which), obtained on the day of the yellow fever booster vaccination. The origin of the receptors is a man younger than 45 who received the YFV17D yellow fever vaccine. Both conserved end residues are part of each CDR3. Each record gives: V gene, CDR3 protein.

V: TRBV2
CDR3: CASSEPGTSGSGTGELFF

V: TRBV5-6
CDR3: CASSLRTTQFF

V: TRBV5-1
CDR3: CASSTGTGGYEQFF

V: TRBV5-1
CDR3: CASSLQGVTEAFF

V: TRBV6-2/TRBV6-3
CDR3: CASSYSGSYEQYF

V: TRBV4-3
CDR3: CASSQELAGGRDTQYF

V: TRBV20-1
CDR3: CSAPPGLAGGGNEQFF

V: TRBV2
CDR3: CASRPAAGSANEQFF

V: TRBV13
CDR3: CASSRQGGAYEQYF

V: TRBV4-3
CDR3: CASSPQQGELFF

V: TRBV19
CDR3: CASSRRDIPYEQYF

V: TRBV5-1
CDR3: CASSFLAGGPSGELFF

V: TRBV3-1
CDR3: CASSQMQAQPQHF

V: TRBV19
CDR3: CASTALDRAPQEQFF

V: TRBV24-1
CDR3: CATSPAPGPQETQYF

V: TRBV12-3/TRBV12-4
CDR3: CASSFQGFGEQYF

V: TRBV10-3
CDR3: CAITETPGYGYTF